This record covers a single TCR beta chain. Its target is not known. Between the trimmed V and J ends, which lost 4 bases and 1 base, there was a span of 22 bases. Germline V lookup: CDR1 SEHNR, CDR2 FQNEAQ (reference sequence). This CDR3 has 18 residues. Findings and caveats of the study: In terms of TCR gene usage, tumor memory CD4+ T cells clustered together with blood and lymph node memory CD4+ cells, as well as with lymph node naive CD4+ cells. Greatest tumor Treg TCR overlap was with tumor naive CD4+ cells.

Memory CD4+ T cells were sorted as CD4+CD45RO+CD25- cells. Semi-nested PCR with Nested Universal Primer A followed constant-region reverse priming of full-length variable regions. TCRdb re-derived calls from the 5' RACE reads in MiXCR, one entry per CDR3 protein. The sample lists fewer than 40,000 distinct CDR3 sequences, about 24% occurring once. The receptor was derived from a female donor with breast cancer. V and J are TRBV7-9 and TRBJ2-5, with TRBD2 as a possible D gene (7 bases). Material: memory CD4+ T cells sorted from blood. Subset meaning: memory CD4+ T cells, CD4+CD45RO+CD25-. CDR3 in amino acids: CASSSPLRGGYLQETQYF. The CDR3 DNA follows: TGTGCCAGCAGCTCCCCTCTGAGGGGGGGCTACCTCCAAGAGACCCAGTACTTC. Variable domain in full (rest from reference TRBV7-9 and TRBJ2-5): DTGVSQNPRHKITKRGQNVTFRCDPISEHNRLYWYRQTLGQGPEFLTYFQNEAQLEKSRLLSDRFSAERPKGSFSTLEIQRTEQGDSAMYLCASSSPLRGGYLQETQYFGPGTRLLVL.